These 2 T cell receptor beta chains originate from one sample sequenced in a study of shared clonotypes between healthy human individuals. Here immunoSEQ multiplex PCR was the method, and the copy in TCRdb shows in-frame clones only, minus some. The sample shows about 1,500,000 clones, more than 95% of them seen only once. Material: naive CD4+ T cells sorted from blood. The sample's subset: CD45RA+ positively selected. These receptors originate from a man aged 25 to 45 in good health.

The chain employs TRBV28 and TRBJ1-1, with D hard to call. Germline CDR1 is MDHEN and CDR2 is SYDVKM. There are 11 residues in the CDR3. Between the trimmed V and J ends, which lost 5 bases and 11 bases, there was a span of 12 bases. CDR3 sequence reads: CASSDMVGAFF. CDR3 DNA sequence: TGTGCCAGCAGTGACATGGTTGGCGCTTTCTTT.

This chain connects TRBV7-3 to TRBJ2-3; 7 bases align to TRBD2. This CDR3 has 15 residues. Trimming took 1 base from V and 0 from J; bases not matched to a gene: 1. From germline, CDR1 is SGHTA and CDR2 FQGTGA. DNA of the CDR3: TGTGCCAGCAGCTTAATAGCGGGTAGCACAGATACGCAGTATTTT. Its protein product is CASSLIAGSTDTQYF.